Presented here are 11 T cell receptor beta chains from one specimen sequenced in a study of vaccination and CD4 T cells after COVID-19. TCRdb recomputed calls from the PCR reads with MiXCR, one row per CDR3 protein. Among about 39,000 distinct CDR3 sequences listed, about 34% were seen once. As to time point: late sampling 161 to 241 days after vaccination in a few convalescent patients. The sequences come from CD4+ T cells from blood, collected about 7 months after SARS-CoV-2 vaccination. The receptors were sampled from a human donor who had recovered from COVID-19.

This chain uses TRBV2 with TRBJ2-5; 7 bases agree with TRBD2. Germline assignment: CDR1 SNHLY and CDR2 FYNNEI. The CDR3 has 14 amino acids. The J segment lost 0 bases and the V segment lost 8 bases, leaving 6 bases of the junction unmatched. The CDR3 DNA is TGTGCCAGCGACCGTAGCGGGTACCAAGAGACCCAGTACTTC. This codes for CASDRSGYQETQYF.

The rearrangement uses TRBV6-5 and TRBJ2-3; a possible D gene is TRBD2 (5 bases). There are 17 residues in the CDR3. The V gene lost 0 bases and the J gene lost 4 bases, with 17 bases spanning the gap. Per germline, CDR1 MNHEY and CDR2 SVGAGI. In nucleotides, the CDR3 is TGTGCCAGCAGTTACTCTCCTAACCCGGCGGGTGCAGATACGCAGTATTTT. This sequence encodes CASSYSPNPAGADTQYF.

This clonotype appeared a few times. J is TRBJ1-6 and V is TRBV6-4; the D gene is possibly TRBD1 (6 bases). V dropped 3 bases and J dropped 7 bases, with 13 bases sitting between them. CDR1 MRHNA and CDR2 SNTAGT come from the germline V gene. The CDR3 has 15 amino acids. CDR3 in DNA: TGTGCCAGCAGTGAGAGGGGACACCAAAATTCACCCCTCCACTTT. It is translated as CASSERGHQNSPLHF.

V and J are TRBV20-1 and TRBJ2-7, with 9 bases fitting TRBD1. The germline CDR1 and CDR2 sequences are DFQATT and SNEGSKA (reference sequence). This CDR3 has 15 residues. After removal of 5 bases from V and 0 bases from J, the junction contained 8 bases not matched to a gene. The CDR3 reads CSAWDRDRSSYEQYF. The DNA for the CDR3 is TGCAGTGCTTGGGACAGGGACAGGAGCTCCTACGAGCAGTACTTC.

This chain uses TRBV6-5 with TRBJ2-1; D unresolved. V was pared by 0 bases and J by 11 bases, with 8 bases between. Germline V CDR1 and CDR2: MNHEY, SVGAGI. The CDR3 extends over 12 amino acids. CDR3 protein: CASSYSLGKQFF. CDR3 DNA: TGTGCCAGCAGTTACTCGCTAGGAAAGCAGTTCTTC.

This clonotype was counted between two and nine times. The gene calls are TRBV20-1 and TRBJ1-2; 12 nucleotides match TRBD1. The V segment lost 5 bases and the J segment 7 bases; nucleotides outside the gene matches: 11. Germline CDR1 DFQATT, CDR2 SNEGSKA (reference sequence). CDR3 length: 15 amino acids. CDR3 nucleotide sequence: TGCAGTGCTGGGGACAGGGGGCGATCTCGACTTGGCTACACCTTC. The encoded protein is CSAGDRGRSRLGYTF.

V is TRBV20-1 and J is TRBJ2-5, with 7 positions matching TRBD2. V lost 2 bases and J lost 4; bases outside the gene matches: 13. Germline loops: CDR1 DFQATT, CDR2 SNEGSKA (reference sequence). There are 16 residues in the CDR3. The CDR3, as DNA: TGCAGTGCTAGAACCCCCCCGGCTAGCGGTGCAGAGACCCAGTACTTC. Amino acid sequence: CSARTPPASGAETQYF.

This rearrangement joins TRBV11-3 to TRBJ2-1; no reliable D call. This CDR3 contains 16 residues. Germline V gene lookup returns CDR1 SGHNT and CDR2 YENEEA. Trimming shortened V by 1 base and J by 6 bases, and 16 bases separated the two germline ends. The chain's CDR3 is CASSLASGARPNEQFF. The CDR3 nucleotides read TGTGCCAGCAGCTTAGCCTCAGGAGCCCGCCCCAATGAGCAGTTCTTC.

The chain combines TRBV6-5 with TRBJ2-3, with D tentatively TRBD1 (6 bases). There are 15 residues in the CDR3. Per the germline V gene, CDR1 is MNHEY and CDR2 is SVGAGI. V dropped 6 bases and J dropped 2 bases, with 15 bases sitting between them. The CDR3 nucleotides are TGTGCCAGCAGATACGGGTCAGGGGACACAGATACGCAGTATTTT. Protein: CASRYGSGDTDTQYF.

The CDR3 here is CASSYRDTEAFF. As DNA, the CDR3 is TGTGCCAGCAGTTACCGAGACACTGAAGCTTTCTTT. This rearrangement joins TRBV6-5 to TRBJ1-1; D not resolved. The germline gives CDR1 MNHEY, CDR2 SVGAGI. The CDR3 is 12 residues long. Trimming took off 2 bases at V and 3 bases at J, with 4 bases between the two ends.

The J gene is TRBJ2-5, the V gene TRBV6-2 or TRBV6-3; no clear D. The germline CDR1 and CDR2 sequences are MNHEY and SVGEGT. The CDR3 length is 13 residues. Trimming took 4 bases from V and 7 from J, leaving 13 bases between them. This CDR3 is CASSLARKGTQYF. CDR3 nucleotides: TGTGCCAGCAGTTTGGCCAGGAAGGGGACCCAGTACTTC.